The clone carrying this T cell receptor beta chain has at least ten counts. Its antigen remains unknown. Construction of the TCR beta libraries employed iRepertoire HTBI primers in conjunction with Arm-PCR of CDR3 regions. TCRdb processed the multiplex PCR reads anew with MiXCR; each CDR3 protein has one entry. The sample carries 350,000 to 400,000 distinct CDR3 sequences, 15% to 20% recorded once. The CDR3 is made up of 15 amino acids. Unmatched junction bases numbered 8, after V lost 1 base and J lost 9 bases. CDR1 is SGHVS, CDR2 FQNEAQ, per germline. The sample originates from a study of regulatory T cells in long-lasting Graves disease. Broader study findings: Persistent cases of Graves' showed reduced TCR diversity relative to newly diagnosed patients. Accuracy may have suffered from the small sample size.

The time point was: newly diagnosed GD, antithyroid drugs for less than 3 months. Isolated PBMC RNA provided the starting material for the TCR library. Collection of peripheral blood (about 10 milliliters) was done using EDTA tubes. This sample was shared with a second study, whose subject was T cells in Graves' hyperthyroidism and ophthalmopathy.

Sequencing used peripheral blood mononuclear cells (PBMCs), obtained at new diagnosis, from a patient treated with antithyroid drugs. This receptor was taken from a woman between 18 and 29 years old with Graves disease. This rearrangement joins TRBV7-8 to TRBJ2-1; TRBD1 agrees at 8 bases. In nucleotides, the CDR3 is TGTGCCAGCAGCTTAGTCGGGCAGGGGGCGGGTGAGCAGTTCTTC. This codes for CASSLVGQGAGEQFF. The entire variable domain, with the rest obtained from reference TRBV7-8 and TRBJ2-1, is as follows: GAGVSQSPRYKVAKRGQDVALRCDPISGHVSLFWYQQALGQGPEFLTYFQNEAQLDKSGLPSDRFFAERPEGSVSTLKIQRTQQEDSAVYLCASSLVGQGAGEQFFGPGTRLTVL.